These 9 T cell receptor beta chains share one sample of origin, sequenced in a study of shared clonotypes between healthy human individuals (dated by TCRdb to 2020 to 2022). Library generation was performed with the immunoSEQ multiplex PCR assay. TCRdb took this table from immuneACCESS and kept in-frame rearrangements with V and J called. Such tables lack part of the clones; where checked against another copy, unresolved V genes explain under half of the gap, and the rest is unexplained. Here the sample has more than 550,000 clones; roughly 72% occur a single time. Of the sample, 1.8% falls within the top ten clones. Sequenced: memory CD4+ T cells sorted from blood. The intended sense of this specimen's cell subset or site label: CD45RA-negative fraction. These receptors all come from a woman younger than 45 in good health.

V gene TRBV19 combines with J gene TRBJ2-5, with a possible D match to TRBD1 (6 bases). CDR3 length: 13 residues. V gave up 4 bases and J gave up 3 bases, with 9 bases separating them. Germline CDR1 LNHDA, CDR2 SQIVND (reference sequence). The DNA for the CDR3 is TGTGCCAGTAGTAAGCGGACAGAAGAGACCCAGTACTTC. This sequence encodes CASSKRTEETQYF.

This clone has more than one count but fewer than ten. The chain uses TRBV21-1 and TRBJ2-2; the table assigns TRBD1, which was not confirmed against the DNA. TRBV21-1 is described as a pseudogene. The CDR3 runs 13 residues. The CDR3 DNA sequence: TGTGCCAGCATCCCAGGGGGATCGGGGGAGCTGTTTTTT. As protein: CASIPGGSGELFF.

The rearrangement joins TRBV27 to TRBJ1-2, with 7 positions matching TRBD1. V was clipped by 5 bases and J by 8 bases; unmatched bases: 11. Germline V gene data show CDR1 as MNHEY and CDR2 as SMNVEV (reference sequence). This CDR3 comprises 14 residues. The CDR3 spells CASSPNRGKGGYTF. The CDR3 DNA sequence: TGTGCCAGCAGTCCGAACAGGGGAAAAGGGGGCTACACCTTC.

The rearrangement joins TRBV11-2 to TRBJ2-3, with TRBD2 matching over 11 bases. This CDR3 spans 15 amino acids. Germline CDR1 and CDR2: SGHAT and FQNNGV. J was trimmed by 3 bases and V by 4 bases; bases with no gene match: 3. The CDR3 DNA reads as TGTGCCAGCAGCTCTAGCGGGAGGAGGACAGATACGCAGTATTTT. It translates to CASSSSGRRTDTQYF.

As for this clone: One end of the junction does not line up with germline, which may come from a read error. V gene TRBV29-1 combines with J gene TRBJ1-5; D is unclear. CDR3 length: 13 amino acids. Germline values: CDR1 SQVTM, CDR2 ANQGSEA. The CDR3 protein is CSVARDSNQLQHF. CDR3 DNA: TGCAGCGTTGCACGGGATAGCAATCAGCTCCAGCATTTT.

This clone has a count of ten or more. The chain joins TRBV7-9 to TRBJ2-3, with D possibly TRBD1 on 7 matching bases. This CDR3 is 16 amino acids long. The V gene's germline CDR1 is SEHNR and CDR2 FQNEAQ (reference sequence). Trimming left V 5 bases short and J 3 bases short, with 18 bases between. CDR3 nucleotide sequence: TGTGCCAGCAGCCCAACCTGGAGGGGGCGGACAGATACGCAGTATTTT. This sequence encodes CASSPTWRGRTDTQYF.

The rearrangement uses TRBV7-2 and TRBJ2-3, with D possibly TRBD2 on 5 matching bases. The germline CDR1 and CDR2 sequences are SGHTA and FQGNSA. V was pared by 10 bases and J by 0 bases, with 17 bases between. CDR3 length equals 15 residues. CDR3 sequence (DNA): TGTGCCAATGGTATTGGGCGGGCTAGCACAGATACGCAGTATTTT. Amino acid sequence: CANGIGRASTDTQYF.

The V and J genes are TRBV7-6 and TRBJ2-5; no firm D call. Germline CDR1 SGHVS, CDR2 FNYEAQ. V was trimmed by 1 base and J by 5 bases, leaving 20 bases between them. This CDR3 has 17 residues. The CDR3 nucleotides read TGTGCCAGCAGCTTAGGGCGGCAGGTCCCGCTTGGGGAGACCCAGTACTTC. It translates to CASSLGRQVPLGETQYF.

This rearrangement joins TRBV6-6 to TRBJ2-7, with 9 bases lining up with TRBD2. With V trimmed by 6 bases and J by 6 bases, 9 bases remained unmatched. Germline assignment: CDR1 MNHNY and CDR2 SVGAGI (reference sequence). This CDR3 region has 14 residues. DNA for the CDR3: TGTGCCAGCAGCCTTTTAGGGCGGGAGGGCGAGCAGTACTTC. Translating gives CASSLLGREGEQYF.